This TCR beta chain was sequenced during a study of blood T cell repertoires in COVID-19. Study-level background: Acute and convalescent COVID-19 specimens originated in the United States, Italy and Spain. Sample material is recorded as cDNA or gDNA derived from T cells, B-cell-depleted T cells, or PBMCs.

As handled by the study authors: Cell counts per sample came from amplifying reference gene primers. Profiling relied on immunoSEQ multiplex PCR, and the TCRdb table lists in-frame clones only, not all of them. The DNA was the basis for D and trimming; V, J and clone size are from that table. The table includes fewer than 35,000 clones, 85% detected once. The CDR3 extends over 13 amino acids. V lost 7 bases and J 4 bases, leaving 13 bases between the germline ends. CDR1 is SGHAT, CDR2 FQNNGV, per germline. This clonotype originated in a man older than 75 with active COVID-19. The V and J genes are TRBV11-2 and TRBJ1-1; D not resolved. The sequenced material came from peripheral blood. CDR3 protein: CASTGGPPTEAFF. For the CDR3, the DNA is TGTGCCAGCACGGGAGGGCCCCCCACTGAAGCTTTCTTT.